The TCR beta chain described here comes from a study of T cells in Graves' hyperthyroidism and ophthalmopathy (dated by TCRdb to the late 2010s). In the study overall: Peripheral blood was sampled at the time of initial diagnosis, prior to any treatment. TCR V-J signatures able to tell the groups apart were searched for in a discovery cohort of some 100 patients, of whom more than 40 had Graves' ophthalmopathy and around 56 had stable Graves' hyperthyroidism. Prospective prediction of ophthalmopathy was tested in an independent validation cohort of fewer than 20 hyperthyroidism patients and 15 to 17 patients who later progressed to ophthalmopathy. The roughly 100 discovery patients were divided at random into training and test sets in a 7:3 ratio. In addition, the study compared T-cell repertoires in thyroid tissue and in blood from roughly 6 Graves' hyperthyroidism patients. Following sampling, methimazole starting at 30 mg daily was given to hyperthyroidism patients, and high-dose intravenous methylprednisolone was given to ophthalmopathy patients. The paper describes TCR Vbeta CDR3 sequencing of around 130 peripheral blood samples, made up of 43 ophthalmopathy patients, around 78 hyperthyroidism patients and 17 progressor patients. On the study overall, not on this receptor specifically: Blood samples also contained most of the expanded thyroid clonotypes (frequency above 0.001), which suggests that blood repertoires may reflect thyroid immune responses. A model built on a 13 V-J signature distinguished ophthalmopathy from stable hyperthyroidism, reaching over 85% sensitivity and 81.08% specificity in cross-validation and 80%/75% in testing. In validation, the model predicted progression to ophthalmopathy with around 71% sensitivity and 72% to 75% specificity, a median of 6.5 months before onset. No statistical method was used to set the sample size in advance, and investigators knew the group allocation.

The CDR3 goes from the cysteine to the phenylalanine over 14 residues. CDR3 DNA is the only sequence kept; it has 42 bases, read in frame from the first base. V and J lose 4 bases and 4 bases, and a span of 14 bases separates them. CDR1 and CDR2, looked up from the germline V gene, are SGHRS and YFSETQ. Moderately to severely active disease, a Clinical Activity Score of at least 3, a NOSPECS grade of at least 4, and a duration under 3 months were present in ophthalmopathy patients. The study excluded patients with uncontrolled infections, other autoimmune diseases, pregnancy or lactation. Diagnoses relied on clinical symptoms, serum thyroxine and TRAb, thyroid ultrasound and orbital computed tomography. Ficoll-Paque density gradient centrifugation was used to isolate PBMCs from approximately 10 ml of fresh peripheral blood. Total RNA was extracted with Trizol reagent, and quality was checked on an Agilent 2100 Bioanalyzer.

This clonotype appeared many times. The antigen it recognizes is unknown. No much larger clone exists at a distance of one base, and base qualities are not known. The TCR beta CDR3 regions were amplified from RNA transcripts. The TCR CDR3 was subjected to a first round of RT-PCR using the HTBI primer set and the Qiagen OneStep RT-PCR kit. Libraries were constructed in a second round of multiplex PCR, after which size selection and purification were carried out. Sequencing of the libraries was done on an Illumina HiSeq2000 using paired-end 100 bp reads. From the authors' description of their analysis: SOAPnuke was used to process the raw data, throwing out any read that contained adapters or uncalled bases, had a mean Phred below 15, or lacked an exact constant-primer or identifier match. COPE v1.2.5 was used to merge high-quality paired reads, and clonotypes were defined as unique nucleotide sequences. MiTCR v1.1 was used to align clonotypes to the IMGT TRBV, TRBD and TRBJ reference segments. The analysis included only V-J combinations with a frequency above 0.0001, which together covered approximately 99% of the repertoires. The TCS score was defined as the ratio of F50 (clonal expansion) to E x V (chaos), calculated using BLOSUM62-based TCRdist between CDR3 peptides within each V-J. Welch's t-statistics and random forest reduced roughly 540 V-J features to some 14, which were used in a naive Bayes classifier (R e1071). The public reads were quality trimmed at Q25 with fastp and then assembled into clones with MiXCR by TCRdb, keeping productive beta chains. CDR3 protein duplicates are merged, each entry listing the most common genes and DNA. It is TCRdb's table, rather than the study itself, that gives the V and J calls and clone size. The sample has around 600,000 distinct CDR3 sequences on record, approximately 16% of them singletons. The ten largest clones capture 2.5% to 4% of the sample.

Source material: blood. The V gene is TRBV5-1 and the J gene is TRBJ1-2; TRBD1 is perhaps the D gene, given 6 matching bases. The TCR was taken from a woman aged 40-49 years with Graves' ophthalmopathy. CDR3 reads: CASSPHGQPYGYTF. The sequenced DNA: TGCGCCAGCAGCCCTCACGGACAGCCCTATGGCTACACCTTC.